This is a list of T cell receptor beta chains from one sample in a study of T cell repertoires in cytomegalovirus infection. TCRdb analysed the reads with MiXCR anew, one entry per CDR3 protein. The table lists approximately 500,000 distinct CDR3 sequences, approximately 17% of them singletons. The sequencing sample was made of CD8+ T cells from PBMCs. The receptors were sampled from a human donor in good health (CMV status not recorded). Some clones in this sample may be carry-over from other donors' samples. CDR3s include the opening cysteine and the closing phenylalanine or tryptophan. Fields, in order: clone size, D gene, J gene, V gene, CDR3 DNA, CDR3 protein. A D gene is named only where the DNA matches it firmly. The size of a clone is reported for some rows only, either as once, few or many, or as a class for expanded clones.

>few|TRBD1|TRBJ1-1|TRBV19
TGTGCCAGTAGTATAGGGACAGGGCACACTGAAGCTTTCTTT
CASSIGTGHTEAFF
>few|TRBD1|TRBJ1-2|TRBV27
TGTGCCAGCAGTCCGACAGGGGGCGCTTGGGGCTACACCTTC
CASSPTGGAWGYTF
>few|NA|TRBJ1-2|TRBV19
TGTGCCAGTAGTATGGTTAGGGCCTCTCACGGCTACACCTTC
CASSMVRASHGYTF
>many|TRBD1|TRBJ1-4|TRBV7-9
TGTGCCAGCAGCCGAAGCCGGGACAGGGGATTTTTCGAAAAACTGTTTTTT
CASSRSRDRGFFEKLFF
>many|NA|TRBJ1-1|TRBV4-2
TGTGCCAGCAGCCAAAACCCCGGGGGCCAGTCAGCTTTCTTT
CASSQNPGGQSAFF
>many|TRBD2|TRBJ2-5|TRBV12-3/TRBV12-4
TGTGCCAGCAGTTTAGGAGACAGCGGGGGGGATGAGACCCAGTACTTC
CASSLGDSGGDETQYF
>many|TRBD2|TRBJ2-1|TRBV19
TGTGCCAGTAGTGTTCGACTAGCGGACTCCTACAATGAGCAGTTCTTC
CASSVRLADSYNEQFF
>many|NA|TRBJ1-4|TRBV20-1
TGCAGTGCAGTATGGGGGACTTATCCTAATGAAAAACTGTTTTTT
CSAVWGTYPNEKLFF
>many|NA|TRBJ2-5|TRBV7-6
TGTGCCAGCAGCGGTTCGGGGGCCCAGTACTTC
CASSGSGAQYF
>NA|NA|TRBJ2-7|TRBV5-6
TGTGCCAGCAGCTTGACCGATAACGAGCAGTACTTC
CASSLTDNEQYF
>few|NA|TRBJ2-1|TRBV27
TGTGCCAGCAGTTCTCCGGACAGTGGAGACAATGAGCAGTTCTTC
CASSSPDSGDNEQFF
>many|NA|TRBJ2-7|TRBV7-6
TGTGCCAGCAGCTTAGAATTAAACTCCTACGAGCAGTACTTC
CASSLELNSYEQYF
>many|NA|TRBJ2-3|TRBV11-2
TGTGCCAGCAGCTATAGAGGGCGGGGAGGCACAGATACGCAGTATTTT
CASSYRGRGGTDTQYF
>many|NA|TRBJ2-1|TRBV11-2
TGTGCCAGCAGCTTGACAGGGGAGTTAGCGGGTCGAAGCAATGAGCAGTTCTTC
CASSLTGELAGRSNEQFF
>many|NA|TRBJ2-7|TRBV6-1
TGTGCCAGCAGTGAACGGTCCATTTACGAGCAGTACTTC
CASSERSIYEQYF